This T cell receptor beta chain is drawn from a study of T cell responses to AZD1222 COVID-19 vaccine (dated by TCRdb to the early 2020s). Describing the broader study: AZD1222 recipients whose second dose came at about 4 weeks and those whose second dose came at about 12 weeks were combined into one group, since spike-specific TCR depth and breadth did not differ between the two schedules. A total of 230 to 250 trial participants underwent TCR sequencing, of whom 207 received two doses of AZD1222 and some 26 received two doses of the MenACWY control vaccine. Enrollment into the trials was organized by age into subgroups of 18-55, 56-69 and 70-plus years, and those subgroups contained roughly 150, 30 and 60 TCR-sequenced participants, respectively.

The CDR3 regions of human TCRbeta chains were analyzed by immunosequencing. The paper's data handling went like this. Repertoire TCRs were checked for matches against a reference library of SARS-CoV-2-specific TCRs that had been generated using the MIRA antigen-specificity platform. Breadth meant the fraction of unique TCRs that were SARS-CoV-2-associated, whereas depth meant the fraction of total T cells that were SARS-CoV-2-associated. Using the MIRA data, each spike-specific TCR was assigned both to the spike region to which the TCR was reactive and to a CD4 or CD8 class. Log10-transformed breadth and depth values were compared by one-way ANOVA with Sidak's multiple comparisons tests. The table comes from immuneACCESS by way of TCRdb, which keeps in-frame sequences with V and J called. Part of the clones is missing from these tables; in studies checked, under half for an unresolved V gene and the rest for unknown reasons. That table furnishes V, J and clone size, whereas the DNA furnished D and trimming. The sample table lists about 91,000 clones, approximately 91% of them with a count of one. The top ten clones comprise 15% to 20% of the sample.

The sample's time point label, in plain terms: baseline before first vaccination. Vaccinee samples were obtained from the UK trials COV001 and COV002, which included a single-blind randomized controlled phase 2/3 trial of AZD1222 (ChAdOx1 nCoV-19) in healthy adults. For TCRbeta chain sequencing, PBMC samples were collected from trial participants at day 0 and at day 28 after the second dose. What the authors observed across the whole study: In the small 56-69-year group, the increase in depth fell short of significance, most likely because of low power. Participants were mostly white British and included more females than males, and it was suggested by the authors that clonal diversity may have been underestimated. Conclusions about previously exposed vaccinees were limited because only 5 or 6 AZD1222 recipients were SARS-CoV-2 seropositive at baseline. Because no day 14 peak-response samples were available, the repertoires could be characterized only after the peak T cell response. After two AZD1222 doses, spike-specific TCR breadth and depth were significantly higher than at day 0 and than in MenACWY recipients. Vaccine-associated CD4 TCRs spanned the whole spike protein, with dominant responses in regions 160-218 and 743-854. Nearly half of unique spike-specific TCRs reportedly recognized epitopes outside regions mutated in the B.1.351 and B.1.1.7 variants.

The germline V gene yields MNHEY for CDR1 and SVGAGI for CDR2. V is clipped by 5 bases and J by 4 bases, and the sequence between their germline boundaries is 9 bases long. The CDR3 runs 13 residues from the cysteine to the phenylalanine. Only CDR3 DNA remains: 39 bases, in frame from the first base. As concerns this clone: The antigen it recognizes is unknown. Base qualities are not at hand, and no much larger clone is one base apart.

The chain is made from TRBV6-5 and TRBJ1-5; the best D guess is TRBD1, with 5 bases matching. Sequencing was performed on peripheral blood, taken on day 0 of AZD1222 vaccination. The TCR comes from an adult in good health. The CDR3 protein sequence reads: CASSSQGNQPQHF. Here is the DNA: TGTGCCAGCAGTAGTCAGGGTAATCAGCCCCAGCATTTT.